A selection of T cell receptor beta chains follows, all from one sample in a study of T cell changes during pregnancy in multiple sclerosis. Repertoires were generated with immunoSEQ multiplex PCR, while TCRdb's copy carries only in-frame clones and drops some. The data hold approximately 88,000 clones, with 85% to 95% observed a single time. The material was peripheral blood, obtained in the third trimester of pregnancy. The receptors shown here come from a female donor with multiple sclerosis, enrolled in a pregnancy study. Each CDR3 is given with its conserved first and last residue. A D gene is named only where the DNA matches it firmly. Clone size is shown for a subset of rows, as once, few, many or a class of expanded clone.

13,TRBJ2-7,-,-,TRBV27,TGTGCCAGCAGTTTGTCACTCAACTACGAGCAGTACTTC,CASSLSLNYEQYF
13,TRBJ1-1,-,TRBD1,TRBV28,TGTGCCAGCATCGACAGGGTGAACACTGAAGCTTTCTTT,CASIDRVNTEAFF
17,TRBJ1-1,-,-,TRBV13,TGTGCCAGCAGCCCTCGAGAGGGACGCCGGGGAGGGGCTGAAGCTTTCTTT,CASSPREGRRGGAEAFF
14,TRBJ1-1,-,-,TRBV6-1,TGTGCCAGCAGTGCCCTCGGGGGGGGGACTGAAGCTTTCTTT,CASSALGGGTEAFF
15,TRBJ2-1,-,-,TRBV5-4,TGTGCCAGCAGCTTCTTAGCGGCCCATTACAATGAGCAGTTCTTC,CASSFLAAHYNEQFF
15,TRBJ1-5,-,-,TRBV28,TGTGCCAGCAGCTCTAATTCTATAGGAGGTCAGCCCCAGCATTTT,CASSSNSIGGQPQHF
16,TRBJ2-5,once,-,TRBV4-3,TGCGCCAGCAGCCCTCAGGGGGGTAGGATTGTCGAGACCCAGTACTTC,CASSPQGGRIVETQYF
15,TRBJ2-2,-,TRBD1,TRBV5-1,TGCGCCAGCAGCTCCGGGACAGTCGGGACCGGGGAGCTGTTTTTT,CASSSGTVGTGELFF
16,TRBJ2-6,-,-,TRBV18,TGTGCCAGCTCGACAGCTTCCCCCTCTGGGGCCAACGTCCTGACTTTC,CASSTASPSGANVLTF
13,TRBJ1-1,once,-,TRBV29-1,TGCAGCGTTGAAGTGAACTTGAACACTGAAGCTTTCTTT,CSVEVNLNTEAFF
15,TRBJ2-7,-,TRBD1,TRBV7-9,TGTGCCAGCAGCTTCGGGGGGACAGGGGGATACGAGCAGTACTTC,CASSFGGTGGYEQYF
18,TRBJ2-3,-,TRBD2,TRBV5-4,TGTGCCAGCAGCTTGGCCGGGAGACTAGCGGGAAGGTTGGATACGCAGTATTTT,CASSLAGRLAGRLDTQYF
11,TRBJ1-5,few,-,TRBV20-1,TGCAGTGCTAGAGAATCCGGGCCCCAGCATTTT,CSARESGPQHF
18,TRBJ1-5,-,TRBD1,TRBV28,TGTGCCAGCAACCCATTAATCCGGGGACAGGGAGGCTATCAGCCCCAGCATTTT,CASNPLIRGQGGYQPQHF
13,TRBJ2-5,-,TRBD2,TRBV2,TGTGCCAGCAGTGTAGGGAGGGGAGAGACCCAGTACTTC,CASSVGRGETQYF
15,TRBJ2-1,-,TRBD2,TRBV5-4,TGTGCCAGCAAGCGGGAGGGAGAGCCTTACAATGAGCAGTTCTTC,CASKREGEPYNEQFF
15,TRBJ2-3,-,TRBD1,TRBV7-7,TGTGCTAGCAGCCGCTCTGGACAGGGAGCAGATACGCAGTATTTT,CASSRSGQGADTQYF
15,TRBJ2-5,-,TRBD2,TRBV30,TGTGCCTGGAGTGTCGGGGGGAGGGTAGGGGAGACCCAGTACTTC,CAWSVGGRVGETQYF
15,TRBJ2-7,-,-,TRBV5-1,TGCGCCAGCAGCTTGGTCCCCGCAGGGCACTACGAGCAGTACTTC,CASSLVPAGHYEQYF
13,TRBJ1-2,-,-,TRBV10-3,TGTGCCATCAGCGCACAGGTGAAAGAGGGCTACACCTTC,CAISAQVKEGYTF
15,TRBJ1-5,-,-,TRBV2,TGTGCCAGCAGTGAAGCGCGGGGGGCAAATCAGCCCCAGCATTTT,CASSEARGANQPQHF
19,TRBJ1-2,-,TRBD1,TRBV7-2,TGTGCCAGCAGCTTAGTAGGGGACAGGGGGCGATTAACTAACTATGGCTACACCTTC,CASSLVGDRGRLTNYGYTF
14,TRBJ2-1,once,-,TRBV6-1,TGTGCCAGCAGTGCCGAGTTCAGGGACAATGAGCAGTTCTTC,CASSAEFRDNEQFF
11,TRBJ2-5,-,-,TRBV20-1,TGCAGTGCTGGCAGGGTTGAGACCCAGTACTTC,CSAGRVETQYF
15,TRBJ2-1,-,TRBD2,TRBV7-2,TGTGCCAGCAGCGTGCTAGCGGGACAGTACAATGAGCAGTTCTTC,CASSVLAGQYNEQFF
15,TRBJ2-1,-,-,TRBV4-2,TGTGCCAGCAGCCAAGAGCGGTTTCGTGGCAATGAGCAGTTCTTC,CASSQERFRGNEQFF
15,TRBJ2-7,-,TRBD1,TRBV6-6,TGTGCCAGCAGTTACGTAGGACAGGGTGGCGACGAGCAGTACTTC,CASSYVGQGGDEQYF